This TCR beta chain was identified during a study of shared clonotypes between healthy human individuals. The study, taken as a whole, reports: Rarefaction demonstrated incomplete sorted-subset sequencing despite large depth.

The study ran the assay at deep level. Repertoires were generated with immunoSEQ multiplex PCR, while TCRdb's copy carries only in-frame clones and drops some. The sample records around 2,000,000 clones, approximately 95% being singletons. Concerning this clone: Its antigen is still unknown.

The CDR3 loop spans 14 amino acids. Germline V lookup: CDR1 MNHNY, CDR2 SVGAGI (reference sequence). Deletions cut 7 bases from V and 1 base from J, with 13 bases between. Healthy adults negative for HIV, lacking recent acute infections or vaccinations, served as donors. CD4+ cells underwent separation, giving CD45RA+ naive and CD45RA-negative memory subsets. Specimen: naive CD4+ T cells sorted from blood. Indicated subset: CD45RA+ positively selected. The rearrangement links TRBV6-6 to TRBJ1-1, with D unresolved. This clonotype was sampled from a young man in good health. The CDR3, as DNA: TGTGCCAGCACCACCGGAGACGGGAACACTGAAGCTTTCTTT. Translated: CASTTGDGNTEAFF.